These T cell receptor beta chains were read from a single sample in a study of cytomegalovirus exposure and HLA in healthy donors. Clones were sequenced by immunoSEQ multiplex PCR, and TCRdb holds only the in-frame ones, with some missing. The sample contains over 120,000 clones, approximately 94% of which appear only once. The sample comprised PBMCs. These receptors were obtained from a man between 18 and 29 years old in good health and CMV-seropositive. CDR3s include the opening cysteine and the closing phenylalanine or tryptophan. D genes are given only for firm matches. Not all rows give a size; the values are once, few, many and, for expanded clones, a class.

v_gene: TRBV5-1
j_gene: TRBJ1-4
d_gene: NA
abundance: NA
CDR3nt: TGCGCCAGCAGCTTGCAGGGACTAAGGGAAAAACTGTTTTTT
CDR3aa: CASSLQGLREKLFF

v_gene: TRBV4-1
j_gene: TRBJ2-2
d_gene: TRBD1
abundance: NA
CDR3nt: TGCGCCAGCAGCCATGGACAGGGGGTTAGACGCACCGGGGAGCTGTTTTTT
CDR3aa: CASSHGQGVRRTGELFF

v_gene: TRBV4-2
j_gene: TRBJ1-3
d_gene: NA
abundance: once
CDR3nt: TGTGCCAGCAGCCAAGATGTGTCAGTCTCTGGAAACACCATATATTTT
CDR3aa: CASSQDVSVSGNTIYF

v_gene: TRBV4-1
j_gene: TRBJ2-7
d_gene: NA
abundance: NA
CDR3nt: TGCGCCACAGGGGAGGGCGACGAGCAGTACTTC
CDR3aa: CATGEGDEQYF

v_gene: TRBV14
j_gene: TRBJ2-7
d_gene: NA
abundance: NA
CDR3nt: TGTGCCAGCAGCCGCCCCCGGGGGGCCGATTCCTACGAGCAGTACTTC
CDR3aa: CASSRPRGADSYEQYF

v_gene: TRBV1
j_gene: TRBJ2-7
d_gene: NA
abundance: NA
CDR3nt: TGCACCAGCAGCCTAGGCGGCAGCTCCTACGAGCAGTACTTC
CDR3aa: CTSSLGGSSYEQYF

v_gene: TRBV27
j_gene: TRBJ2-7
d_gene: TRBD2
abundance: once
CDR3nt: TGTGCCAGCAGATGGACTAGCGGGAACGAGCAGTACTTC
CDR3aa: CASRWTSGNEQYF

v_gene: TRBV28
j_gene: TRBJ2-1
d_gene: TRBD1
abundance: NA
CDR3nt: TGTGCCAGCAGAGCCACAGGGGGCGCAGGGAATGAGCAGTTCTTC
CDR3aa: CASRATGGAGNEQFF

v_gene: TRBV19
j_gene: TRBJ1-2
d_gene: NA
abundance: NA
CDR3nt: TGTGCCAGTAGTATTCGCCAACTAGTTTACTCTAACTATGGCTACACCTTC
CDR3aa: CASSIRQLVYSNYGYTF

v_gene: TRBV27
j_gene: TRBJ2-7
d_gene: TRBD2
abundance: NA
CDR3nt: TGTGCCAGCAGTCCCCGGGAGGGGTCCCTATCTTTCTACGAGCAGTACTTC
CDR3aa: CASSPREGSLSFYEQYF

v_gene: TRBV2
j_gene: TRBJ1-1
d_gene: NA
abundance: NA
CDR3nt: TGTGCCAGCGAGGTCCGTAACACTGAAGCTTTCTTT
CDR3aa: CASEVRNTEAFF

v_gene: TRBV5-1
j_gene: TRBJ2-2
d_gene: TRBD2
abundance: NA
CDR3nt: TGCGCCAGCAGAATACTAGCGGGAGATTCGGGGGAGCTGTTTTTT
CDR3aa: CASRILAGDSGELFF

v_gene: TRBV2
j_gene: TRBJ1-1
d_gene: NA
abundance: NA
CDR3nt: TGTGCCAGCAGTCGTCAGGGAATGGTCACTGAAGCTTTCTTT
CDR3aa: CASSRQGMVTEAFF

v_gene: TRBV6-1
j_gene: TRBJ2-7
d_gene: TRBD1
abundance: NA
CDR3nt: TGTGCCAGCAGATTAACAGGGGACTACGAGCAGTACTTC
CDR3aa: CASRLTGDYEQYF

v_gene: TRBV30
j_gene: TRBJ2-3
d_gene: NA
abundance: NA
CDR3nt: TGTGCCTGGAGGGGGAGGTTGACACTTCTTGGCACAGATACGCAGTATTTT
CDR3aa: CAWRGRLTLLGTDTQYF

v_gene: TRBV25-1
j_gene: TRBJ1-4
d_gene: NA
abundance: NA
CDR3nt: TGTGCCAGCAGTGGGCCAGGGGAAGAAAAACTGTTTTTT
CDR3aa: CASSGPGEEKLFF

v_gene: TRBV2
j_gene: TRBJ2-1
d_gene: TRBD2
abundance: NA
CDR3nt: TGTGCCAGCAGTTACGAGACTAGCGGGAGGGCCTCCTACAATGAGCAGTTCTTC
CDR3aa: CASSYETSGRASYNEQFF

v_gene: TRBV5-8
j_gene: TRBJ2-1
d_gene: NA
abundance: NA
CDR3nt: TGTGCCAGCAGCTCTAGCCGAAACCGATACAATGAGCAGTTCTTC
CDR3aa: CASSSSRNRYNEQFF

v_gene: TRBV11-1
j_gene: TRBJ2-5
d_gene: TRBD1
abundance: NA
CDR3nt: TGTGCCAGCAGCTTAGGATACGGGACAGGGGTAGAGACCCAGTACTTC
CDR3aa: CASSLGYGTGVETQYF

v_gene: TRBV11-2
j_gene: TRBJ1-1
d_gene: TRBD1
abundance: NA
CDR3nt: TGTGCCAGCAGCTCTCGACAGGGTGGGTACACTGAAGCTTTCTTT
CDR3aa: CASSSRQGGYTEAFF

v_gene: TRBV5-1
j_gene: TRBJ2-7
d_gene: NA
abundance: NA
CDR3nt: TGCGCCAGCAGCTTGGTAATAGGGGACGAGCAGTACTTC
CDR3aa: CASSLVIGDEQYF

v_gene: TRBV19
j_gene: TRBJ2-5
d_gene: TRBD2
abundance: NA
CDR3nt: TGTGCCAGTAGTATTGGGGCTAGCGGACGAGAGACCCAGTACTTC
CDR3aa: CASSIGASGRETQYF

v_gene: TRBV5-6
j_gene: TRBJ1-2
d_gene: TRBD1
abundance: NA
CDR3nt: TGTGCCAGCAGCAGAATTGGAGGACAGGGACAGTATGGCTACACCTTC
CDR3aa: CASSRIGGQGQYGYTF

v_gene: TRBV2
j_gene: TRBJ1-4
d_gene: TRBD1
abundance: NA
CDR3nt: TGTGCCAGCACTCCCACCGGGACAGGGTTTGAAAAACTGTTTTTT
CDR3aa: CASTPTGTGFEKLFF

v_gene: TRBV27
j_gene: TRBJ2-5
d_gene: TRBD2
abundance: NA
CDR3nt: TGTGCCAGCAGTTTGGGGACTAGCGGGAGATTGGGAGAGACCCAGTACTTC
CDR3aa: CASSLGTSGRLGETQYF

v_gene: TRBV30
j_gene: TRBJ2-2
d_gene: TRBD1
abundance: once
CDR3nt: TGTGCCTGGGAGCCGGGACAGTCGAACACCGGGGAGCTGTTTTTT
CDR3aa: CAWEPGQSNTGELFF

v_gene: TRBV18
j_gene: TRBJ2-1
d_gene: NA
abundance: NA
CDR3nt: TGTGCCAGCTCACCACGTGCAGCTCGGGACAATGAGCAGTTCTTC
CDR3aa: CASSPRAARDNEQFF

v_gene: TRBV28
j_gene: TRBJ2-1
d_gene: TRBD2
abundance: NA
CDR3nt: TGTGCCAGCAGTTTCTTGGCTAGCGGGAGTTTCAATGAGCAGTTCTTC
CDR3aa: CASSFLASGSFNEQFF

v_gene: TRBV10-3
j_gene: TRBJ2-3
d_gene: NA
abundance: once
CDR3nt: TGTGCCATCAGTCTATCTTCCGATCCAGATACGCAGTATTTT
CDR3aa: CAISLSSDPDTQYF

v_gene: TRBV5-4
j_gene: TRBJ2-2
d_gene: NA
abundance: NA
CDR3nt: TGTGCCAGCAGCACAAGGACAACTCAGGAGCTGTTTTTT
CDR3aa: CASSTRTTQELFF

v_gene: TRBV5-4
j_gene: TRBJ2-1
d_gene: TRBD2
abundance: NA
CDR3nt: TGTGCCAGCAGCTTGACCGCCTTCGCGGGAGTGGGCAATGAGCAGTTCTTC
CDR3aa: CASSLTAFAGVGNEQFF

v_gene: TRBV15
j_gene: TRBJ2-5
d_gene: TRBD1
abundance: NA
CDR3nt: TGTGCCACCAGCAGAGATCCCCACGGGACAGAAGAGACCCAGTACTTC
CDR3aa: CATSRDPHGTEETQYF

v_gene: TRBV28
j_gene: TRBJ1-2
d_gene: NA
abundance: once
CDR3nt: TGTGCCAGCAGTTCTCCAGGGGAGGGCTACACCTTC
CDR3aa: CASSSPGEGYTF

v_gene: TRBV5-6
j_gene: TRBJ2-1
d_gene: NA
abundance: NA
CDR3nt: TGTGCCAGCAGCTTCGGTGTAATTTACAGATACAATGAGCAGTTCTTC
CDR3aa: CASSFGVIYRYNEQFF

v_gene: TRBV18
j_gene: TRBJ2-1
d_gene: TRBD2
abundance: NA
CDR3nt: TGTGCCAGCTCACCCCTGCGCGGGGGGTACAATGAGCAGTTCTTC
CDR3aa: CASSPLRGGYNEQFF

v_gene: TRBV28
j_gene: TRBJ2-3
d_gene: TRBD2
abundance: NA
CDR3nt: TGTGCCAGCAGTTTGGGACTAGCGGGAGTGTCTACAGATACGCAGTATTTT
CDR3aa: CASSLGLAGVSTDTQYF

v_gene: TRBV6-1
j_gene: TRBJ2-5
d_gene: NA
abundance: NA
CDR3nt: TGTGCCAGCAGTCAAAATCAGGGTCAAGAGACCCAGTACTTC
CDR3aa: CASSQNQGQETQYF

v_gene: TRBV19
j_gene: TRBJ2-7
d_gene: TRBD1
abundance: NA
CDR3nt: TGTGCCAGTAGTAAGACAGGGAAGTCCTACGAGCAGTACTTC
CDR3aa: CASSKTGKSYEQYF

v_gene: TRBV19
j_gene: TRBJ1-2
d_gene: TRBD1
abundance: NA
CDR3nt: TGTGCCACAGGGGGCGGCTATGGCTACACCTTC
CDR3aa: CATGGGYGYTF

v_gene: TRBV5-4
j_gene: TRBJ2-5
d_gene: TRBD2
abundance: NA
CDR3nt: TGTGCCAGCAGCGACCGCGGGGGGAGGAAGACCCAGTACTTC
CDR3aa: CASSDRGGRKTQYF

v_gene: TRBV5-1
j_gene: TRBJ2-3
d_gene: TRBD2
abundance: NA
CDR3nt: TGCGCCAGCAGCCCCACTAGCGCTAGCACAGATACGCAGTATTTT
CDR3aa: CASSPTSASTDTQYF

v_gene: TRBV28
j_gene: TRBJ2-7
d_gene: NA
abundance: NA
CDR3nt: TGTGCCAGCAGTTTGAGGTACGAGCAGTACTTC
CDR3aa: CASSLRYEQYF

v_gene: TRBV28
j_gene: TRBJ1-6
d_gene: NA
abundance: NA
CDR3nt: TGTGCCAGCAGTTTAAGGGCAGGGTTTTCACCCCTCCACTTT
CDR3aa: CASSLRAGFSPLHF

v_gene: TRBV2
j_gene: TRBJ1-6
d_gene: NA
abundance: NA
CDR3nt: TGTGCCAGCACGGAGAATTCACCCCTCCACTTT
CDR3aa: CASTENSPLHF

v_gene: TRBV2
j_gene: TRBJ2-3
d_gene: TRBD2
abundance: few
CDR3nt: TGTGCCAGCAGCCCTAGCGGGAGCAGACCGTATTTT
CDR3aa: CASSPSGSRPYF

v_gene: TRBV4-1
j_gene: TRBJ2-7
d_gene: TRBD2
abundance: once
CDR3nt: TGCGCCAGCAGCCGCCGAGCTAGCGGGAGCTACGAGCAGTACTTC
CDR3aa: CASSRRASGSYEQYF

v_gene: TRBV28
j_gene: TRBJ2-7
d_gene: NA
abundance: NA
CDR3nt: TGTGCCAGCAGTTCGGGTCAGGGAGGCGAGCAGTACTTC
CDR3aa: CASSSGQGGEQYF

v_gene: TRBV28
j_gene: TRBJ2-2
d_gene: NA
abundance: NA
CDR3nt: TGTGCCAGCAGACTGGCGGGCACCGGGGAGCTGTTTTTT
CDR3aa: CASRLAGTGELFF

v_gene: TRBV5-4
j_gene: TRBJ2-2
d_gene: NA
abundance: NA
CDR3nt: TGTGCCAGCAGCTTGGCTCTAGCCCTTACGAACACCGGGGAGCTGTTTTTT
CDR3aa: CASSLALALTNTGELFF

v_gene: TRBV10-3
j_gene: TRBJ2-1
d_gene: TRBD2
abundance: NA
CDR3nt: TGTGCCATCAGGAGGGGACTAGCGGGAAACAATGAGCAGTTCTTC
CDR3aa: CAIRRGLAGNNEQFF

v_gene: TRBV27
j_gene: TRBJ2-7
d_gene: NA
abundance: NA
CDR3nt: TGTGCCAGCAGGGCAGGGATCTACTACGAGCAGTACTTC
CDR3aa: CASRAGIYYEQYF

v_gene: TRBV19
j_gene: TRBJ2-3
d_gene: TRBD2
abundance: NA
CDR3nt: TGTGCCACCGCCCTAGCGGGTGTCGGCACAGATACGCAGTATTTT
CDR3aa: CATALAGVGTDTQYF

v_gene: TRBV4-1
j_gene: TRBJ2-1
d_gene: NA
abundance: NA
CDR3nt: TGCGCCAGCAGCCAGGGGGCGAGGGGCAATGAGCAGTTCTTC
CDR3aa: CASSQGARGNEQFF

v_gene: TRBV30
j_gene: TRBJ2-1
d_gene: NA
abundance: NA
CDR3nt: TGTGCCCTTACTCCCCCCTCCTACAATGAGCAGTTCTTC
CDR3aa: CALTPPSYNEQFF

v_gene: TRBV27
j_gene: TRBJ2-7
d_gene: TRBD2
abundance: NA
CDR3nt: TGTGCCAGCAGTTCCGGGGGGGGGCAGTACTTC
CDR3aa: CASSSGGGQYF

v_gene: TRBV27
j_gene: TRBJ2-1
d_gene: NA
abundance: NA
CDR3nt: TGTGCCAGCAGTTTATTCTCACCCAGCGGCCCGTACAATGAGCAGTTCTTC
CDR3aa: CASSLFSPSGPYNEQFF

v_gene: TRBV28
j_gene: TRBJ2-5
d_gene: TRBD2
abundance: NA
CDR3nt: TGTGCCAGCAGCCCCGGGACTAGAAGTGGCGAGACCCAGTACTTC
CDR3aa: CASSPGTRSGETQYF

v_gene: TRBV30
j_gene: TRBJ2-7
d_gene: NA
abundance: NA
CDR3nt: TGTGCCTGGAGTAGGGACTTCACTTACGAGCAGTACTTC
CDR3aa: CAWSRDFTYEQYF

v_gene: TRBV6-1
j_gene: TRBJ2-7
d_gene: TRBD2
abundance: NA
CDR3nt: TGTGCCAGCAGTGAAAACGGCGGGAGTGGATACGAGCAGTACTTC
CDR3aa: CASSENGGSGYEQYF